This T cell receptor (beta chain) was sequenced during a study of blood T cells in healthy people across ages. Whole-study results and caveats: The recorded TCR beta diversity per million T cells decreased in a roughly linear manner with age.

CDR3 length equals 15 residues. Germline CDR1 is SEHNR and CDR2 is FQNEAQ (reference sequence). With 1 base removed from V and 0 bases from J, the gap between germline ends came to 10 bases. With each sample, at least 5 micrograms of total RNA were extracted. Primed by a sample-barcoded 5' primer and a J-beta primer mix, a second PCR proceeded for 7 to 11 cycles. MiXCR, applied by TCRdb to the 5' RACE reads, yields one record per CDR3 protein. The data contain 850,000 to 1,100,000 distinct CDR3 sequences, approximately 38% of them singletons. As concerns this clonotype: What it binds is not known.

The sequenced material came from blood. The clonotype was recovered from a man aged 18-30 years in good health. The rearrangement uses TRBV7-9 and TRBJ2-7; D is unclear. The CDR3 loop reads CASSLEVLSSYEQYF. CDR3 bases: TGTGCCAGCAGCTTAGAAGTTTTAAGCTCCTACGAGCAGTACTTC.